This TCR beta chain appears in the sequencing data of a study of CD8+ T cells in alopecia areata. Study conclusions and caveats: Scalp data also include sequences from resident alphabeta T cells of normal skin.

The CDR3 has 14 amino acids. The germline CDR1 and CDR2 sequences are SGHTA and FQGNSA. The ends were cut back, 1 base at V and 2 bases at J, with 9 bases in the middle. RNA was extracted and reverse transcribed into cDNA as the sequencing template. The protocol was immunoSEQ multiplex PCR, while the TCRdb copy is restricted to in-frame clones and leaves out a portion. The sample carries about 76,000 clones, around 66% recorded once. Regarding treatment: oral pan-JAK inhibitor, 5-10 mg twice daily. As regards this clone: Its antigen is unknown.

The sequence was collected from a human donor with alopecia areata. Sequences were derived from CD8+ T cells sorted from blood, sampled at week 24, from a patient treated with tofacitinib. This chain links TRBV7-2 with TRBJ2-7, with D possibly being TRBD2 (6 bases). The CDR3 here is CASSLGLGTYEQYF. CDR3 coding DNA: TGTGCCAGCAGCTTAGGACTAGGTACCTACGAGCAGTACTTC. The whole variable domain, remainder taken from reference TRBV7-2 and TRBJ2-7, is GAGVSQSPSNKVTEKGKDVELRCDPISGHTALYWYRQSLGQGLEFLIYFQGNSAPDKSGLPSDRFSAERTGGSVSTLTIQRTQQEDSAVYLCASSLGLGTYEQYFGPGTRLTVT.